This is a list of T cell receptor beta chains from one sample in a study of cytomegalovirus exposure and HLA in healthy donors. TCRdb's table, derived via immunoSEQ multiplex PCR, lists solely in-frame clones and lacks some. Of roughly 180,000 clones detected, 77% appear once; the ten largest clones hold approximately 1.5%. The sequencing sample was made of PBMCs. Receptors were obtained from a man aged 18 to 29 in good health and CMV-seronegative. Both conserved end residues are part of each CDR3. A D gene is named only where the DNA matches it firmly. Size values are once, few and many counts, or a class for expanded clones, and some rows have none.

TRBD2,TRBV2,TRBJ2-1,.,CASQLAGYEQFF,TGTGCCAGCCAGCTAGCGGGATATGAGCAGTTCTTC
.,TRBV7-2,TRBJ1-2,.,CASSPRGGQSYGYTF,TGTGCCAGCAGCCCGCGTGGCGGGCAGAGCTATGGCTACACCTTC
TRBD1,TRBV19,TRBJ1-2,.,CASNRDRGPYGYTF,TGTGCCAGTAACCGGGACAGGGGCCCCTATGGCTACACCTTC
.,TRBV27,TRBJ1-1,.,CASRSGNRVAFF,TGTGCCAGCAGATCGGGGAACAGGGTTGCTTTCTTT
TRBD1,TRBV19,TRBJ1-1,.,CASSTPHRDRGWAFF,TGTGCCAGTAGTACCCCACACCGGGACAGGGGTTGGGCTTTCTTT
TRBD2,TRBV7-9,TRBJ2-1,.,CASNFPTSGSKDEQFF,TGTGCCAGCAACTTCCCTACTAGCGGGAGTAAGGATGAGCAGTTCTTC
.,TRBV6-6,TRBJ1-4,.,CASSYSQGSEEKLFF,TGTGCCAGCAGTTACTCCCAGGGAAGTGAAGAAAAACTGTTTTTT
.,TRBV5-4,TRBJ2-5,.,CASTFMRGKETQYF,TGTGCCAGCACCTTCATGCGGGGCAAAGAGACCCAGTACTTC
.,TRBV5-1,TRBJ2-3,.,CASSLGLRGPTSTDTQYF,TGCGCCAGCAGCTTGGGCTTGCGGGGGCCGACTAGCACAGATACGCAGTATTTT
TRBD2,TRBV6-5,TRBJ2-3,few,CASSWGGTDTQYF,TGTGCCAGCAGTTGGGGGGGGACAGATACGCAGTATTTT